The rows below give T cell receptor beta chains drawn from one sample of a study of T cells in Graves' hyperthyroidism and ophthalmopathy. MiXCR, applied by TCRdb to the multiplex PCR reads, yields one record per CDR3 protein. The sample holds hundreds of thousands of distinct CDR3 sequences, 35% seen once. Sequencing was performed on blood. Receptors originate from a woman aged 40 to 49 with Graves' hyperthyroidism. The CDR3 runs from the conserved cysteine through the conserved F or W. The order of the fields is J gene, V gene, CDR3 protein.

>TRBJ1-1|TRBV4-1
CASSHKGPLSTEAFF
>TRBJ2-5|TRBV2
CAISERTSGAQETQYF
>TRBJ2-7|TRBV12-3/TRBV12-4
CASSLLGEQHF
>TRBJ1-1|TRBV6-1
CASMFQGGPEAFF
>TRBJ2-7|TRBV9
CASSEGARTYEQYF
>TRBJ1-6|TRBV15
CATSSRGGWFLGLNSPLHF
>TRBJ1-1|TRBV5-1
CASSFLPGLNTEAFF
>TRBJ2-7|TRBV29-1
CSVDRAGTNTGEQYF
>TRBJ1-2|TRBV7-9
CASSGSTGIENGYTF
>TRBJ1-2|TRBV7-2
CASSQDPGLNYGYTF
>TRBJ1-5|TRBV6-5
CASSPGPQQPQHF
>TRBJ2-5|TRBV20-1
CSAMGLAGRGETQYF
>TRBJ2-5|TRBV29-1
CSVRGGQETQYF
>TRBJ1-6|TRBV11-2
CASSLGNFYNSPLHF
>TRBJ2-7|TRBV6-6
CASSDWTPGSHEQYF
>TRBJ2-5|TRBV5-1
CASSQAGAGEETQYF